The entry below gives a single T cell receptor beta chain sequence along with its context. Its antigen is as yet unknown. The record originates from a study of post-analysis software for immune sequencing data. Study information: Multiple sclerosis in the patients followed relapsing-remitting, secondary progressive and progressive-relapsing courses.

Carried by the TCR beta cDNA libraries were unique molecular identifiers. Input of roughly 0.95 to 10 million T cells yielded 450,000 to 550,000 cDNA molecules. TCRdb analysed the PCR reads with MiXCR anew, one entry per CDR3 protein. The sample holds approximately 260,000 distinct CDR3 sequences, 36% seen once. Notes on the study in general: Controls had significantly higher normalized Chao1 diversity than multiple sclerosis patients. When the samples were clustered directly with F measure, those that had been prepared in the same batch showed strong co-clustering.

The receptor comes from a girl aged 10 to 17 with multiple sclerosis. What was sequenced was blood.

This CDR3 reads CASSRTGRNEQYF. The CDR3 coding sequence is TGTGCCAGCAGCCGGACAGGGAGGAACGAGCAGTACTTC. This chain connects TRBV3-1 to TRBJ2-7; the match to TRBD1 covers 8 bases. The CDR3 is 13 amino acids. Per germline, CDR1 LGHDT and CDR2 YNNKEL (reference sequence). V dropped 4 bases and J dropped 5; count of bases not matched to a gene: 4.